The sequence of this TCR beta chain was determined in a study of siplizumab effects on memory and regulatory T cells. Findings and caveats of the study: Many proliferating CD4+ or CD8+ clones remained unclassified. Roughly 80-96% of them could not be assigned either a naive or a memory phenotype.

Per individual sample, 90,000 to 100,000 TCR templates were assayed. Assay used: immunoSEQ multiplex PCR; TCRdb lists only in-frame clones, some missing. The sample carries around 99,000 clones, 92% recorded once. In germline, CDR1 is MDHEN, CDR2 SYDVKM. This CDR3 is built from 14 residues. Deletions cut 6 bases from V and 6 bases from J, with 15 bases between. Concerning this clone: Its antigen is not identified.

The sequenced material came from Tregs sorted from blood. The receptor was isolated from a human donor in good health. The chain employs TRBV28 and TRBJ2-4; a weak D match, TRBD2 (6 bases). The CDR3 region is CASRRTPGGNIQYF. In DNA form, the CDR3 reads TGTGCCAGCAGAAGGACCCCCGGGGGAAACATTCAGTACTTC.